This T cell receptor (beta chain) was identified in a study of T cell changes during pregnancy in multiple sclerosis. V was pared by 9 bases and J by 8 bases, with 12 bases of the junction left unmatched. CDR1 is MNHNS, CDR2 SASEGT, per germline. The CDR3 is 14 amino acids. Sequencing was performed with immunoSEQ multiplex PCR; in TCRdb, only in-frame clones are kept and a portion is missing. This sample has more than 90,000 clones; roughly nine tenths occur once, and the top ten carry about 1.5%. This chain links TRBV6-1 with TRBJ2-1; 8 nucleotides line up with TRBD1. The sequenced sample was peripheral blood, obtained in the third trimester of pregnancy. This sequence originates from a female donor with multiple sclerosis, enrolled in a pregnancy study. The CDR3 DNA reads as TGTGCCAGTTATGACAGGGGTGCGCGCGATGAGCAGTTCTTC. This gives the protein CASYDRGARDEQFF.